This T cell receptor beta chain was sequenced in a study of blood T cell repertoires in COVID-19. Across the study: Whether acute or convalescent, the COVID-19 samples came from the United States, Italy and Spain.

Trimming took 0 bases from V and 1 from J, leaving 6 bases between them. There are 14 residues in the CDR3. Germline lookup yields CDR1 LGHDT and CDR2 YNNKEL (reference sequence). In the original analysis: Amplification with reference gene primers provided the estimates of nucleated cell counts. The method was immunoSEQ multiplex PCR; TCRdb's version includes in-frame clones alone and lacks a portion of them. D and trimming were read from the DNA, whereas the V and J calls and clone size are those reported in that table. The sample holds about 33,000 clones; around 85% are singletons and the top ten take 7.3%.

Sequencing was performed on peripheral blood. This TCR was sampled from a human donor in a cohort sampled during active COVID-19. This sequence joins TRBV3-1 (or the pseudogene TRBV3-2) and TRBJ2-5; D remains ambiguous. CDR3: CASSQEIAQETQYF. In DNA, the CDR3 is TGTGCCAGCAGCCAAGAGATAGCCCAAGAGACCCAGTACTTC.